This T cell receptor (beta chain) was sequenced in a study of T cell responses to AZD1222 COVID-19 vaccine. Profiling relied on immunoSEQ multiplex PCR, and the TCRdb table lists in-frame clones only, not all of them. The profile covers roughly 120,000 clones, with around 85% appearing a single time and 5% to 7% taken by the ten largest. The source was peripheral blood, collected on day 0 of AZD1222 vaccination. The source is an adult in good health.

The CDR3 nucleotides read TGTGCCAGCAGCCAAGTTGCCACCAAGATGAGCTCTGGAAACACCATATATTTT. It yields the protein CASSQVATKMSSGNTIYF. The J gene is TRBJ1-3, the V gene TRBV4-2, with unresolved D. The CDR3 length is 18 residues. V was trimmed by 1 base and J by 0 bases, leaving 16 bases between them. Germline CDR1 and CDR2: LGHNA and YNFKEQ.